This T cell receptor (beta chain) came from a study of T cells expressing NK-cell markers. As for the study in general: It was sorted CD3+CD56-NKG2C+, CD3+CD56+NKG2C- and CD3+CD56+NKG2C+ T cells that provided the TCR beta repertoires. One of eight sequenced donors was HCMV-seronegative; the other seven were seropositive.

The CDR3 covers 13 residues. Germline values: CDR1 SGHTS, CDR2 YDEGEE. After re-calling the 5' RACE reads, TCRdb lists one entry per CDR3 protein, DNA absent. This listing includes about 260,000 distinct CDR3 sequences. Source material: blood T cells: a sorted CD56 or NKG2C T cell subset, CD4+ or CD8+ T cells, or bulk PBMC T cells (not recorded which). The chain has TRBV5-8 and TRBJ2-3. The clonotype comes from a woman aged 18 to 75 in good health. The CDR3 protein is CASRRTSTDTQYF.